The clone carrying this T cell receptor (beta chain) was observed many times. V lost 2 bases and J lost 10, with 10 bases in between. This CDR3 has 12 residues. CDR1 is MDHEN and CDR2 is SYDVKM in the germline V gene. The data were taken from a study of glioma-infiltrating T cells. The iRepertoire nested amplicon-rescue multiplex PCR amplified TCR alpha and beta CDR3s from RNA. TCRdb used MiXCR to reprocess the multiplex PCR reads, holding one entry per CDR3 protein. The table has under 200,000 distinct CDR3 sequences, more than 35% seen once. The receptor's source is a human donor with low-grade glioma or glioblastoma, undergoing nonglioma brain surgery, or in good health (not recorded which). The sample consisted of glioma tissue, nonneoplastic brain tissue, or PBMCs (not recorded which). The rearrangement links TRBV28 to TRBJ2-3; D ambiguous. DNA for the CDR3: TGTGCCAGCAGTTTACCCCCTGGGCCGCAGTATTTT. It is translated as CASSLPPGPQYF.